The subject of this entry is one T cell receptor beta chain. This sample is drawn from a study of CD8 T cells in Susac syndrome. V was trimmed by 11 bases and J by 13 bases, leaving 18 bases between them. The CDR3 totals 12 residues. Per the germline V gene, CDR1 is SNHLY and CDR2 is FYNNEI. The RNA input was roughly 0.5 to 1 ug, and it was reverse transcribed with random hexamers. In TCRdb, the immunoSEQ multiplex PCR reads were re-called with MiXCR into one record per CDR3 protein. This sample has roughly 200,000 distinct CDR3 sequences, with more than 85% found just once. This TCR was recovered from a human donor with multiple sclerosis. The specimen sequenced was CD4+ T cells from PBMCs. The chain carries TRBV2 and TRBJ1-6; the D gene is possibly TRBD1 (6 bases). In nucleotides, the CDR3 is TGTGCCGGCGGCCGGGGGGCTGCTCCCCTCCACTTT. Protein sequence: CAGGRGAAPLHF.